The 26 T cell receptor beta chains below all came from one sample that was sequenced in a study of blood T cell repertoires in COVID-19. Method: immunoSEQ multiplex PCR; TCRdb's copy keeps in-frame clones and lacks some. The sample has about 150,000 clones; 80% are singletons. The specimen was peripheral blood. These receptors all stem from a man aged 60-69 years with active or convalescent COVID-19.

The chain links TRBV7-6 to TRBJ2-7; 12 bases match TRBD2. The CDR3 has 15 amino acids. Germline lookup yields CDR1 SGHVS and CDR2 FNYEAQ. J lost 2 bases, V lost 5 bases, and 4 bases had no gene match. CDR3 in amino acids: CASSPASGRAYEQYF. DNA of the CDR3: TGTGCCAGCAGCCCGGCTAGCGGGAGGGCCTACGAGCAGTACTTC.

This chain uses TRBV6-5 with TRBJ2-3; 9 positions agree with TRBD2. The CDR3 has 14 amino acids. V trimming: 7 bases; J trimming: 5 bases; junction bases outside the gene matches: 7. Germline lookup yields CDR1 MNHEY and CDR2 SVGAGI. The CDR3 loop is CASKEREVRDTQYF. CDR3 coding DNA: TGTGCCAGCAAGGAGCGGGAGGTCAGAGATACGCAGTATTTT.

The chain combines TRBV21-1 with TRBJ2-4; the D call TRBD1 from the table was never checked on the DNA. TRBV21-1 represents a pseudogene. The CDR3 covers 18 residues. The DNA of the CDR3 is TGTGCCAGCAGCAAAGAGGGTGGAGGTACAGGGCCGAAAAACATTCAGTACTTC. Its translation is CASSKEGGGTGPKNIQYF.

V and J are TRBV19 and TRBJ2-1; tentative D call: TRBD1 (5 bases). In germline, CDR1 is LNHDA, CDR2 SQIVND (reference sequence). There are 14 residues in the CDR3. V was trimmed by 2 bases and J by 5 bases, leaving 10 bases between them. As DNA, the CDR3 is TGTGCCAGTAGTATACAGGGTATCCACAATGAGCAGTTCTTC. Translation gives CASSIQGIHNEQFF.

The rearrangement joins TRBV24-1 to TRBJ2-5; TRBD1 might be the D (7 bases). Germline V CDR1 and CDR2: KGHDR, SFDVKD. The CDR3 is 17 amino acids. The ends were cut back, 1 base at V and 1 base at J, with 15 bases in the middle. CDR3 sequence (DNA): TGTGCCACCAGTGATTTTGGAGGGGGCTTCGGCCAAGAGACCCAGTACTTC. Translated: CATSDFGGGFGQETQYF.

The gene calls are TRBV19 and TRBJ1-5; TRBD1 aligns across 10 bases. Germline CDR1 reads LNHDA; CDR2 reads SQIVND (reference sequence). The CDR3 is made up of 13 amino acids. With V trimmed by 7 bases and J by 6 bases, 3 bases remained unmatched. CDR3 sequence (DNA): TGTGCCAGTACCCGGACAGGGGGTCAGCCCCAGCATTTT. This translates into CASTRTGGQPQHF.

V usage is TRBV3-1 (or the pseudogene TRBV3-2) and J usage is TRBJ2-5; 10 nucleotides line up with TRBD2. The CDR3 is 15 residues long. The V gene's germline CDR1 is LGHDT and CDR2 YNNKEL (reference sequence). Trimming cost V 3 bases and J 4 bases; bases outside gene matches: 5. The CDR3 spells CASSQSGLALETQYF. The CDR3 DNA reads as TGTGCCAGCAGCCAGTCGGGACTAGCGTTAGAGACCCAGTACTTC.

CDR3 amino acids: CATSSTSRREGPRNEQFF. The CDR3 DNA follows: TGTGCCACCAGCAGTACCTCGAGGCGGGAGGGCCCACGAAATGAGCAGTTCTTC. The gene calls are TRBV15 and TRBJ2-1, with 9 bases that match TRBD2. CDR3 size: 18 residues. V was pared by 3 bases and J by 7 bases, with 16 bases of the junction left unmatched. From germline, CDR1 is LNHNV and CDR2 YYDKDF (reference sequence).

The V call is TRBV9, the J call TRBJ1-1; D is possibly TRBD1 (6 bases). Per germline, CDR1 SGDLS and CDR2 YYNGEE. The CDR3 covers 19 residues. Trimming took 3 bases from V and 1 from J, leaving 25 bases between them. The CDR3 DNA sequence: TGTGCCAGCAGCGCAACGCTGGGGGGGGCGCGAGGTGGGAACACTGAAGCTTTCTTT. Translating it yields CASSATLGGARGGNTEAFF.

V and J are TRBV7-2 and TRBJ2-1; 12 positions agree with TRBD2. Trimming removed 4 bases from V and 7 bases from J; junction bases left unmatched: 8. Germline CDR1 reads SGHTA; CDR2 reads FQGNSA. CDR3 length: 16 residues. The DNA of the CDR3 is TGTGCCAGCAGCTCCCGCCGGACTAGCGGGGTTAATGAGCAGTTCTTC. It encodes CASSSRRTSGVNEQFF.

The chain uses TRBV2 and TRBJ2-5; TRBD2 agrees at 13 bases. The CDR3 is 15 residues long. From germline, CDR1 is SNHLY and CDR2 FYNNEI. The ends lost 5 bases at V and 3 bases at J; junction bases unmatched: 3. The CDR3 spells CASSRGLAGEETQYF. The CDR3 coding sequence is TGTGCCAGCAGTCGCGGACTAGCGGGAGAAGAGACCCAGTACTTC.

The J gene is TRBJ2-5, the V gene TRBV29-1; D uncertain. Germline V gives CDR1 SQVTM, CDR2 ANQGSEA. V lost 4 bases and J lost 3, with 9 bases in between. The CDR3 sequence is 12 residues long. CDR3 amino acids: CSVAHYKETQYF. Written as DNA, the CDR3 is TGCAGCGTTGCCCACTACAAAGAGACCCAGTACTTC.

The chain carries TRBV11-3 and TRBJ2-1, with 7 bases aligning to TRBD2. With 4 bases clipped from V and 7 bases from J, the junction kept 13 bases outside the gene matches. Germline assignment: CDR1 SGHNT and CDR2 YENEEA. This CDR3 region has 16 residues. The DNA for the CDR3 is TGTGCCAGCAGCTCCGACTGGGAGGGAGGGTGGAATGAGCAGTTCTTC. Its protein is CASSSDWEGGWNEQFF.

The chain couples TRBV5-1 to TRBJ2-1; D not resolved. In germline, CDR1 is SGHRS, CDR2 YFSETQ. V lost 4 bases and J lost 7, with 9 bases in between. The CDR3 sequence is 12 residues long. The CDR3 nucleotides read TGCGCCAGCAGCCTGGTCCGGAATGAGCAGTTCTTC. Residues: CASSLVRNEQFF. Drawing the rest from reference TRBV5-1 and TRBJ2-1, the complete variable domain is KAGVTQTPRYLIKTRGQQVTLSCSPISGHRSVSWYQQTPGQGLQFLFEYFSETQRNKGNFPGRFSGRQFSNSRSEMNVSTLELGDSALYLCASSLVRNEQFFGPGTRLTVL.

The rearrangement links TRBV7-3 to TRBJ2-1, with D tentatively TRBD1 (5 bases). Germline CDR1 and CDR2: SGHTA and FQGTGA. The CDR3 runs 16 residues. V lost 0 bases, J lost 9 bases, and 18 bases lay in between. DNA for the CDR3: TGTGCCAGCAGCTTAACGGGGCAGAAAGGAGTGGGTGAGCAGTTCTTC. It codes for CASSLTGQKGVGEQFF. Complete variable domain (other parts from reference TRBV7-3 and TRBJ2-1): GAGVSQTPSNKVTEKGKYVELRCDPISGHTALYWYRQSLGQGPEFLIYFQGTGAADDSGLPNDRFFAVRPEGSVSTLKIQRTERGDSAVYLCASSLTGQKGVGEQFFGPGTRLTVL.

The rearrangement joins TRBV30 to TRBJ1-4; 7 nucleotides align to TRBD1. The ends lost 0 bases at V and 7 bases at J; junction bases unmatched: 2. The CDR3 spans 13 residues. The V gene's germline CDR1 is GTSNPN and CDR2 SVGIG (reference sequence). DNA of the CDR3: TGTGCCTGGAGTGTACAGGGGCGTGAAAAACTGTTTTTT. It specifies CAWSVQGREKLFF.

The CDR3 region is CASSQTGQGLGTEAFF. The CDR3 coding sequence is TGCGCCAGCAGCCAAACAGGGCAGGGTTTAGGCACTGAAGCTTTCTTT. V gene TRBV4-1 combines with J gene TRBJ1-1; a possible D gene is TRBD1 (6 bases). Trimming stripped 2 bases from V and 4 bases from J, with 17 bases between. Germline CDR1 is MGHRA and CDR2 is YSYEKL. The CDR3 runs 16 residues.

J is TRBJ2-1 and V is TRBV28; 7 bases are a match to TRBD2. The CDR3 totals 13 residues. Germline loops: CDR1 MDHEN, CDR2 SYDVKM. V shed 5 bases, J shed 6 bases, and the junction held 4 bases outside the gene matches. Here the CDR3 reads CASSNSGRNEQFF. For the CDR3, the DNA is TGTGCCAGCAGTAATAGCGGGCGCAATGAGCAGTTCTTC.

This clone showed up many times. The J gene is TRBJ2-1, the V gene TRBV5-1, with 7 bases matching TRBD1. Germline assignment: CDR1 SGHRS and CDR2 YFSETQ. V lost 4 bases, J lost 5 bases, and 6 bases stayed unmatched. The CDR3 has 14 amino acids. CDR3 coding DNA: TGCGCCAGCAGCGACAGGGATGTTGACAATGAGCAGTTCTTC. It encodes CASSDRDVDNEQFF.

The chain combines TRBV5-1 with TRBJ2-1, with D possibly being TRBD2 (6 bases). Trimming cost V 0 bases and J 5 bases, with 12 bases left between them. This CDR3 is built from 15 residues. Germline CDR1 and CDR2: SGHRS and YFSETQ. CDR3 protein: CASSLAEGPHNEQFF. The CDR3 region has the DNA TGCGCCAGCAGCTTGGCGGAGGGTCCCCACAATGAGCAGTTCTTC.

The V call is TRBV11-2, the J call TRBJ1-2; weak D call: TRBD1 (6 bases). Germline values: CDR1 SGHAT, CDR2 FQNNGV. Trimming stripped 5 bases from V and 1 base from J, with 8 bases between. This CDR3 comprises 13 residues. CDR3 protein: CASSRTDNYGYTF. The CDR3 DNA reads TGTGCCAGCAGCCGGACAGATAACTATGGCTACACCTTC.

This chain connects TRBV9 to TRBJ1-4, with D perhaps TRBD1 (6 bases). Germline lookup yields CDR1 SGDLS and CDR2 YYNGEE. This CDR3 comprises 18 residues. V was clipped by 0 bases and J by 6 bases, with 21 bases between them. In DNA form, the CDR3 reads TGTGCCAGCAGCGTAGCCGACGTACACAGGGAGGGGGATGAAAAACTGTTTTTT. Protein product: CASSVADVHREGDEKLFF.

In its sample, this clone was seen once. CDR3 DNA sequence: TGTGCCAGTAGTTTATACTCCGGCGAGCAGTACTTC. Translation gives CASSLYSGEQYF. This chain joins TRBV19 and TRBJ2-7, with unresolved D. Deletions cut 5 bases from V and 6 bases from J, with 11 bases between. The CDR3 is 12 residues long. Germline V gene lookup returns CDR1 LNHDA and CDR2 SQIVND (reference sequence).

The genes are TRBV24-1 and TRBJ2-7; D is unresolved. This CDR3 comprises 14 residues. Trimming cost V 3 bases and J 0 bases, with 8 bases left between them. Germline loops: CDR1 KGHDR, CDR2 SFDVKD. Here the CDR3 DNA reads TGTGCCACCAGTGATGCCCCAGGCTCCTACGAGCAGTACTTC. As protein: CATSDAPGSYEQYF.

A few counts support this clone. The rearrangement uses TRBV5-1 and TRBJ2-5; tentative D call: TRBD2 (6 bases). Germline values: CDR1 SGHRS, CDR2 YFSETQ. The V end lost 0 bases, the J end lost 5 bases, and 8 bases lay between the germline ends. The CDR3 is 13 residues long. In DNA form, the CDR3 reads TGCGCCAGCAGCTTGGTGGAGGGGGAGACCCAGTACTTC. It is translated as CASSLVEGETQYF.

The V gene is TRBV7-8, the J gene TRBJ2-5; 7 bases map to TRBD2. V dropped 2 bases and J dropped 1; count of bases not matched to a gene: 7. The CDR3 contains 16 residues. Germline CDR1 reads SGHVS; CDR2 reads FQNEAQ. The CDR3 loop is CASSLTRTRSQETQYF. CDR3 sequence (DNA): TGTGCCAGCAGCTTAACTAGGACTAGAAGCCAAGAGACCCAGTACTTC.